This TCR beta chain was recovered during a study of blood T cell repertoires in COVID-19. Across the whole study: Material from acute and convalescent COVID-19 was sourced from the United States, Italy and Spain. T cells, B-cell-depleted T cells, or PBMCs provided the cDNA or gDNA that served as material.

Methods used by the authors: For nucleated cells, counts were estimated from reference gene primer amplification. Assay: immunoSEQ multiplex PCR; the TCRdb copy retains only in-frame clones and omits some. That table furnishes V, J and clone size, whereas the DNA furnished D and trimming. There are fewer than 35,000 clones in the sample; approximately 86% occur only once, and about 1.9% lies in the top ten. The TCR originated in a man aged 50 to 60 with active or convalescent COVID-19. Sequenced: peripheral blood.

CDR3 amino acids: CATSDSRQGAQGELFF. CDR3 in DNA: TGTGCCACCAGTGATTCCCGACAGGGGGCCCAGGGAGAACTGTTTTTT. This rearrangement joins TRBV24-1 to TRBJ1-4; 10 positions match TRBD1. There are 16 residues in the CDR3. After removal of 2 bases from V and 12 bases from J, the junction contained 11 bases not matched to a gene. Germline V gives CDR1 KGHDR, CDR2 SFDVKD.